This T cell receptor beta chain emerged from a study of blood T cell repertoires in COVID-19. For the study at large: Italy, Spain and the United States were the sources of the convalescent and acute COVID-19 samples. The analysed material was cDNA or gDNA that came from T cells, B-cell-depleted T cells, or PBMCs.

Authors' data handling: Estimated nucleated cell counts came from reference gene primer amplification. Generated by immunoSEQ multiplex PCR, the TCRdb table keeps only in-frame clones and is missing some. The V and J calls and clone size were taken over from that table, and D and trimming were inferred from the DNA. The table includes around 620,000 clones, 75% to 90% detected once. The CDR3 length is 13 residues. V was shortened by 8 bases and J by 5 bases, with 15 bases between the two germline ends. Germline V gene lookup returns CDR1 MDHEN and CDR2 SYDVKM. The receptor was derived from a young woman with acute or convalescent COVID-19. What was sequenced was peripheral blood. The rearrangement uses TRBV28 and TRBJ1-2, with D perhaps TRBD1 (6 bases). The CDR3 spells CASGGQKLYGYTF. In nucleotides, the CDR3 is TGTGCCAGCGGTGGACAGAAACTATATGGCTACACCTTC.